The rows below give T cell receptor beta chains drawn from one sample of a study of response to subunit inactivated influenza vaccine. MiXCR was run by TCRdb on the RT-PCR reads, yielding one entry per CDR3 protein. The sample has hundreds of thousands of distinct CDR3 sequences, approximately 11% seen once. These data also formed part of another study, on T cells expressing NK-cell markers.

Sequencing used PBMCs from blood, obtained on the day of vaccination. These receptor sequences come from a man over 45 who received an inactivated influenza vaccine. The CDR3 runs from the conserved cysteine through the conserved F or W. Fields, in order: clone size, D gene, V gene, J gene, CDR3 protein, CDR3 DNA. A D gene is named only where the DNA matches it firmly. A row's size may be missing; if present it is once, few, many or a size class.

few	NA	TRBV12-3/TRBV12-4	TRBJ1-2	CASSPYISHGGIYGYTF	TGTGCCAGCAGTCCCTATATCTCACATGGGGGGATCTATGGCTACACCTTC
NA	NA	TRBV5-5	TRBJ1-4	CASSSAVIGIGEKLFF	TGTGCCAGCAGCTCCGCGGTAATAGGGATTGGAGAAAAACTGTTTTTT
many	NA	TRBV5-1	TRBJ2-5	CASSGDTLQETQYF	TGCGCCAGCAGCGGTGACACGTTACAAGAGACCCAGTACTTC
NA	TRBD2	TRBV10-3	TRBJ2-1	CAISSLAGVQNEQFF	TGTGCCATCAGCAGTCTAGCGGGAGTCCAAAATGAGCAGTTCTTC
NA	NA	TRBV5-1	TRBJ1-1	CASSLYDVNTEAFF	TGCGCCAGCAGCTTGTACGACGTGAACACTGAAGCTTTCTTT
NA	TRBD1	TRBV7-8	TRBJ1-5	CASSRDRGRESNQPQHF	TGTGCCAGCAGCCGGGACAGGGGACGAGAGTCGAATCAGCCCCAGCATTTT
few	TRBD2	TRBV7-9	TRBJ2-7	CASSLISGAIYEQYF	TGTGCCAGCAGCTTAATTAGCGGGGCTATCTACGAGCAGTACTTC
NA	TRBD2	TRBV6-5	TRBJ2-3	CASSYVGGSSTDTQYF	TGTGCCAGCAGTTACGTCGGGGGGTCAAGCACAGATACGCAGTATTTT
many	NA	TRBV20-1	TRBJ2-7	CSARGGTYEQYF	TGCAGTGCTAGAGGCGGCACCTACGAGCAGTACTTC
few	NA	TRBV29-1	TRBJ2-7	CSVEGPSAYEQYF	TGCAGCGTTGAAGGCCCCAGCGCCTACGAGCAGTACTTC
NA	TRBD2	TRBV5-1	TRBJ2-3	CASSASGRPDTQYF	TGCGCCAGCAGCGCTAGCGGGAGGCCAGATACGCAGTATTTT
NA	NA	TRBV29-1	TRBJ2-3	CSVEWGDTQYF	TGCAGCGTGGAATGGGGAGATACGCAGTATTTT
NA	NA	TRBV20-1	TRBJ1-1	CRGVGGNTEAFF	TGCAGGGGCGTGGGGGGGAACACTGAAGCTTTCTTT
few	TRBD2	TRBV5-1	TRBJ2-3	CASSLLAGATTDTQYF	TGCGCCAGCAGCTTATTAGCGGGAGCTACCACAGATACGCAGTATTTT